Listed below are T cell receptor beta chains from one sample, sequenced in a study of T cells in Graves' hyperthyroidism and ophthalmopathy. Via MiXCR, TCRdb re-called the multiplex PCR reads, giving one row per CDR3 protein. The sample yields 300,000 to 350,000 distinct CDR3 sequences, approximately 18% seen once. Material: blood. The receptors originated from a woman aged 50 to 65 with Graves' hyperthyroidism. Each CDR3 is given with its conserved first and last residue. Fields, in order: V gene, D gene, clone size, J gene, CDR3 length, CDR3 DNA, CDR3 protein. The D gene is left open where the match is weak. Where a row states a size, it is once, few, many or the class of an expanded clone; other rows omit it.

v_gene: TRBV5-4
d_gene: -
abundance: few
j_gene: TRBJ1-2
len: 14
CDR3nt: TGTGCCAGCAGCTCTGAACAGGAGTTCTATGGCTACACCTTC
CDR3aa: CASSSEQEFYGYTF

v_gene: TRBV11-2
d_gene: TRBD2
abundance: many
j_gene: TRBJ2-1
len: 15
CDR3nt: TGTGCCAGCAGTTTAGCGGGCCTCTCCTACAATGAGCAGTTCTTC
CDR3aa: CASSLAGLSYNEQFF

v_gene: TRBV10-2
d_gene: -
abundance: many
j_gene: TRBJ2-7
len: 14
CDR3nt: TGCGCCAGCAGGGCGGGGGCCCTCACCTACGAGCAGTACTTC
CDR3aa: CASRAGALTYEQYF

v_gene: TRBV28
d_gene: TRBD1
abundance: many
j_gene: TRBJ1-4
len: 12
CDR3nt: TGTGCCAGCCTTCGACAGGGTGGGAAACTGTTTTTT
CDR3aa: CASLRQGGKLFF

v_gene: TRBV4-1
d_gene: TRBD2
abundance: -
j_gene: TRBJ2-3
len: 15
CDR3nt: TGCGCCAGCAGCCAAGATCTTAGCGGGGGGGGTACGCAGTATTTT
CDR3aa: CASSQDLSGGGTQYF

v_gene: TRBV2
d_gene: TRBD1
abundance: many
j_gene: TRBJ1-2
len: 13
CDR3nt: TGTGCCAGCAGTGCCCAGACAGGGGTGGGCTACACCTTC
CDR3aa: CASSAQTGVGYTF

v_gene: TRBV11-2
d_gene: -
abundance: many
j_gene: TRBJ1-1
len: 17
CDR3nt: TGTGCCAGCAGCTTAAAGAGAGACAGTAGGGAGAACACTGAAGCTTTCTTT
CDR3aa: CASSLKRDSRENTEAFF

v_gene: TRBV3-1
d_gene: -
abundance: many
j_gene: TRBJ2-1
len: 13
CDR3nt: TGTGCCAGCTCGGCCGGGAGTGGCGATGAGCAGTTCTTC
CDR3aa: CASSAGSGDEQFF

v_gene: TRBV10-3
d_gene: TRBD1
abundance: many
j_gene: TRBJ1-5
len: 15
CDR3nt: TGTGCCATCAGCCAATCGACAGGGGCGGATCAGCCCCAGCATTTT
CDR3aa: CAISQSTGADQPQHF

v_gene: TRBV11-2
d_gene: -
abundance: many
j_gene: TRBJ2-7
len: 14
CDR3nt: TGTGCCAGCAGCTTAGCCGAACTAGATCACGAGCAGTACTTC
CDR3aa: CASSLAELDHEQYF

v_gene: TRBV7-9
d_gene: -
abundance: -
j_gene: TRBJ2-1
len: 15
CDR3nt: TGTGCCAGCAGCGGCCCAGAGCGGGCAAACAATGAGCAGTTCTTC
CDR3aa: CASSGPERANNEQFF

v_gene: TRBV2
d_gene: -
abundance: -
j_gene: TRBJ1-5
len: 14
CDR3nt: TGTGCCAGCTTAGACGGGAATAGCAATCAGCCCCAGCATTTT
CDR3aa: CASLDGNSNQPQHF

v_gene: TRBV6-2/TRBV6-3
d_gene: -
abundance: many
j_gene: TRBJ2-7
len: 12
CDR3nt: TGTGCCAGCAGTTACCTTACCTACGAGCAGTACTTC
CDR3aa: CASSYLTYEQYF

v_gene: TRBV6-5
d_gene: -
abundance: -
j_gene: TRBJ2-1
len: 15
CDR3nt: TGTGCCAGCAGTTATATGGCGGGGACCTACAATGAGCAGTTCTTC
CDR3aa: CASSYMAGTYNEQFF

v_gene: TRBV5-6
d_gene: -
abundance: few
j_gene: TRBJ1-2
len: 15
CDR3nt: TGTGCCAGCAGCCCTCTCGGGGGGCAGGATTATGGCTACACCTTC
CDR3aa: CASSPLGGQDYGYTF

v_gene: TRBV20-1
d_gene: -
abundance: many
j_gene: TRBJ2-7
len: 12
CDR3nt: TGCAGTGCCCTCGACCAGGGCGGCGAGCAGTACTTC
CDR3aa: CSALDQGGEQYF

v_gene: TRBV6-5
d_gene: -
abundance: few
j_gene: TRBJ2-5
len: 14
CDR3nt: TGTGCCAGCAGTTACAGGGAGCCCCAAGAGACCCAGTACTTC
CDR3aa: CASSYREPQETQYF

v_gene: TRBV20-1
d_gene: -
abundance: few
j_gene: TRBJ2-3
len: 13
CDR3nt: TGCAGTGCTAGGAGGGCGGGAACAGATACGCAGTATTTT
CDR3aa: CSARRAGTDTQYF

v_gene: TRBV2
d_gene: -
abundance: many
j_gene: TRBJ2-3
len: 15
CDR3nt: TGTGCCACTACGAGACAGCCCCTAGGTGTGGATACGCAGTATTTT
CDR3aa: CATTRQPLGVDTQYF

v_gene: TRBV6-5
d_gene: -
abundance: many
j_gene: TRBJ2-7
len: 16
CDR3nt: TGTGCCAGCAGTCCCACTCTAGCCGGAATACCCAACGAGCAGTACTTC
CDR3aa: CASSPTLAGIPNEQYF

v_gene: TRBV9
d_gene: -
abundance: -
j_gene: TRBJ1-2
len: 14
CDR3nt: TGTGCCAGCAGCGTGGGTATTTGGGACTATGGCTACACCTTC
CDR3aa: CASSVGIWDYGYTF

v_gene: TRBV30
d_gene: -
abundance: many
j_gene: TRBJ2-2
len: 15
CDR3nt: TGTGCCTGGAGTTTGGGCTCGTCGGGCACCGGGGAGCTGTTTTTT
CDR3aa: CAWSLGSSGTGELFF

v_gene: TRBV4-1
d_gene: -
abundance: -
j_gene: TRBJ1-6
len: 18
CDR3nt: TGCGCCAGCAGCCAAGTAATAGGGGGGAGCTCCTATAATTCACCCCTCCACTTT
CDR3aa: CASSQVIGGSSYNSPLHF

v_gene: TRBV5-1
d_gene: -
abundance: -
j_gene: TRBJ2-5
len: 13
CDR3nt: TGCGCCAGCAGCGAAAAAACCCCCGGGGGTGTGTACTTC
CDR3aa: CASSEKTPGGVYF

v_gene: TRBV27
d_gene: -
abundance: many
j_gene: TRBJ2-2
len: 17
CDR3nt: TGTGCCAGCAGTCTCATACCCCAACCAACGAACACCGGGGAGCTGTTTTTT
CDR3aa: CASSLIPQPTNTGELFF

v_gene: TRBV9
d_gene: -
abundance: many
j_gene: TRBJ2-5
len: 13
CDR3nt: TGTGCCAGCAGCGCAGGGAATGGCGAGACCCAGTACTTC
CDR3aa: CASSAGNGETQYF

v_gene: TRBV3-1
d_gene: TRBD2
abundance: many
j_gene: TRBJ2-7
len: 16
CDR3nt: TGTGCCAGCAGCCAAGTCCGGACTAGCGGGATCTACGAGCAGTACTTC
CDR3aa: CASSQVRTSGIYEQYF

v_gene: TRBV27
d_gene: -
abundance: few
j_gene: TRBJ1-5
len: 12
CDR3nt: TGTGCCAGCAGACAGGGTGATGAGCCCCAGCATTTT
CDR3aa: CASRQGDEPQHF

v_gene: TRBV7-3
d_gene: -
abundance: many
j_gene: TRBJ1-5
len: 13
CDR3nt: TGTGCCACCAGGTCGGGGGGCAATCAGCCCCAGCATTTT
CDR3aa: CATRSGGNQPQHF

v_gene: TRBV5-1
d_gene: -
abundance: -
j_gene: TRBJ2-6
len: 16
CDR3nt: TGCGCCAGCAGCCCAGGTGGGGCAGCCGGGGCCAACGTCCTGACTTTC
CDR3aa: CASSPGGAAGANVLTF

v_gene: TRBV28
d_gene: -
abundance: many
j_gene: TRBJ1-1
len: 16
CDR3nt: TGTGCCAGCAGCCCCGCTTGGGGGGGCCTGAACACTGAAGCTTTCTTT
CDR3aa: CASSPAWGGLNTEAFF

v_gene: TRBV20-1
d_gene: -
abundance: few
j_gene: TRBJ1-5
len: 12
CDR3nt: TGCAGTATAAGGAAGGTGGGTCAGCCCCAGCATTTT
CDR3aa: CSIRKVGQPQHF

v_gene: TRBV24-1
d_gene: -
abundance: -
j_gene: TRBJ2-6
len: 15
CDR3nt: TGTGCCACCAGTGAGACAGGCTCTGGGGCCAACGTCCTGACTTTC
CDR3aa: CATSETGSGANVLTF

v_gene: TRBV7-9
d_gene: -
abundance: many
j_gene: TRBJ2-1
len: 14
CDR3nt: TGTGCCAGCACCTTTAGAGGAGGCTACAATGAGCAGTTCTTC
CDR3aa: CASTFRGGYNEQFF

v_gene: TRBV5-1
d_gene: -
abundance: many
j_gene: TRBJ1-1
len: 15
CDR3nt: TGCGCCAGCATCTTGGGGAGGGGGGTCTCCACTGAAGCTTTCTTT
CDR3aa: CASILGRGVSTEAFF

v_gene: TRBV29-1
d_gene: -
abundance: few
j_gene: TRBJ1-1
len: 13
CDR3nt: TGCAGCGTTGAAGATCAGGGTGGCACTGAAGCTTTCTTT
CDR3aa: CSVEDQGGTEAFF

v_gene: TRBV20-1
d_gene: TRBD1
abundance: -
j_gene: TRBJ2-2
len: 14
CDR3nt: TGCAGTGCCTCCGGGACAGGGAACCCCGGGGAGCTGTTTTTT
CDR3aa: CSASGTGNPGELFF

v_gene: TRBV20-1
d_gene: -
abundance: few
j_gene: TRBJ1-6
len: 14
CDR3nt: TGCAGTGCTAGTTTTCAGAGTTCCTTCTCACCCCTCCACTTT
CDR3aa: CSASFQSSFSPLHF

v_gene: TRBV25-1
d_gene: -
abundance: -
j_gene: TRBJ1-6
len: 12
CDR3nt: TGTGCCAGCGGCCGTCCCAATTCACCCCTCCACTTT
CDR3aa: CASGRPNSPLHF

v_gene: TRBV5-1
d_gene: -
abundance: -
j_gene: TRBJ2-2
len: 16
CDR3nt: TGCGCCAGCAGCTTGGCCGGGGCAGGAGAAAGCGGGGAGCTGTTTTTT
CDR3aa: CASSLAGAGESGELFF

v_gene: TRBV29-1
d_gene: -
abundance: few
j_gene: TRBJ2-7
len: 12
CDR3nt: TGCAGCGTTCAGGGGGGGTCCTACGAGCAGTACTTC
CDR3aa: CSVQGGSYEQYF

v_gene: TRBV7-2
d_gene: TRBD1
abundance: -
j_gene: TRBJ2-2
len: 13
CDR3nt: TGTGCCAGCAGCACGACAGGGGGCGGGGAGCTGTTTTTT
CDR3aa: CASSTTGGGELFF

v_gene: TRBV27
d_gene: -
abundance: few
j_gene: TRBJ1-2
len: 14
CDR3nt: TGTGCCAGCAGTAGGGGGGGCCCTAACTATGGCTACACCTTC
CDR3aa: CASSRGGPNYGYTF

v_gene: TRBV28
d_gene: -
abundance: many
j_gene: TRBJ1-1
len: 14
CDR3nt: TGTGCCAGCAGCTCCGGACCGATTGACACTGAAGCTTTCTTT
CDR3aa: CASSSGPIDTEAFF

v_gene: TRBV12-3/TRBV12-4
d_gene: TRBD1
abundance: many
j_gene: TRBJ1-5
len: 12
CDR3nt: TGTGCCAGCTCGACAGGGAATCAGCCCCAGCATTTT
CDR3aa: CASSTGNQPQHF